This entry lists 30 T cell receptor beta chains sequenced from one sample in a study of response to subunit inactivated influenza vaccine. TCRdb passed the RT-PCR reads through MiXCR, listing each CDR3 protein once. Among roughly 150,000 distinct CDR3 sequences listed, about a tenth were seen once. This specimen was non-naive T cells sorted from PBMCs, taken 45 days after vaccination. These TCRs come from a middle-aged man who received an inactivated influenza vaccine.

The V and J genes are TRBV20-1 and TRBJ2-1; 7 bases are shared with TRBD1. This CDR3 is 13 amino acids long. Trimming cost V 2 bases and J 5 bases; bases outside gene matches: 3. CDR1 and CDR2 (germline): DFQATT, SNEGSKA (reference sequence). CDR3 nucleotide sequence: TGCAGTGCTAGAAGGGGGCAACACAATGAGCAGTTCTTC. It specifies CSARRGQHNEQFF.

About this clonotype itself: A read error is possible here, since a much larger clone lies one base away. The chain links TRBV2 to TRBJ2-7; the D is unclear. This CDR3 has 14 amino acids. Germline V gives CDR1 SNHLY, CDR2 FYNNEI. The CDR3 is CASVGWNRVYEHYF. DNA for the CDR3: TGTGCCAGCGTGGGGTGGAATCGGGTCTACGAGCACTACTTC.

The table lists this clonotype with a count of one. The chain couples TRBV28 to TRBJ2-2; D might be TRBD1 (5 bases). V gave up 4 bases and J gave up 3 bases, with 9 bases separating them. Germline assignment: CDR1 MDHEN and CDR2 SYDVKM. This CDR3 region has 14 residues. CDR3 nucleotides: TGTGCCAGCAGTTATCAGGGTTACACCGGGGAGCTGTTTTTT. The encoded protein is CASSYQGYTGELFF.

This clonotype was picked up a small number of times. The V gene is TRBV10-2, the J gene TRBJ2-2, with D maybe TRBD1 (6 bases). CDR1 is WSHSY and CDR2 is SAAADI in the germline V gene. This CDR3 comprises 15 residues. The ends were cut back, 6 bases at V and 4 bases at J, with 15 bases in the middle. The CDR3 DNA reads TGCGCCAGCAGGGCGACAGGTTCTATCACCGGGGAGCTGTTTTTT. Its translation is CASRATGSITGELFF.

This clonotype was detected ten times or more. The chain uses TRBV18 and TRBJ2-5; weak D call: TRBD2 (5 bases). Germline V gene lookup returns CDR1 KGHSH and CDR2 LQKENI. Between the trimmed V and J ends, which lost 5 bases and 5 bases, there was a span of 21 bases. This CDR3 has 16 amino acids. CDR3 region: CASSNRKRQSGETQYF. Written as DNA, the CDR3 is TGTGCCAGCTCAAACCGGAAGCGGCAATCGGGGGAGACCCAGTACTTC.

This clonotype was seen repeatedly, ten times or more. CDR3 coding DNA: TGTGCCAGCAGTTTAGCGCAGGCGGGAGATGGCGGCGAGCAGTACTTC. Protein sequence: CASSLAQAGDGGEQYF. J is TRBJ2-7 and V is TRBV12-3 or TRBV12-4; 7 bases line up with TRBD2. The CDR3 totals 16 residues. Trimming removed 0 bases from V and 6 bases from J; junction bases left unmatched: 11.

This clonotype was seen only a few times. The chain has TRBV11-3 and TRBJ2-5; 10 nucleotides agree with TRBD1. Germline CDR1 is SGHNT and CDR2 is YENEEA. Trimming cost V 5 bases and J 7 bases; bases outside gene matches: 10. The CDR3 contains 15 residues. CDR3 in amino acids: CASSPGTGAGGTQYF. The CDR3 DNA reads TGTGCCAGCAGCCCCGGGACAGGGGCCGGTGGGACCCAGTACTTC.

This clonotype was seen ten or more times. This sequence joins TRBV27 and TRBJ2-7, with 10 bases that match TRBD1. The CDR3 consists of 16 residues. The junction had 8 bases not matched to a gene; V was cut back by 4 bases and J by 2 bases. Germline CDR1 MNHEY, CDR2 SMNVEV (reference sequence). The CDR3 DNA reads as TGTGCCAGCAGTTACAGGAAGGGACAGGGGACCTACGAGCAGTACTTC. Its translation is CASSYRKGQGTYEQYF.

This clonotype was found a few times. The chain is built from TRBV20-1 and TRBJ2-4, with 8 bases aligning to TRBD1. The ends lost 4 bases at V and 8 bases at J; junction bases unmatched: 13. CDR1 is DFQATT, CDR2 SNEGSKA, per germline (reference sequence). The CDR3 totals 15 residues. The CDR3 DNA sequence: TGCAGTGCTACCGCCGAACAGGGGGTTTGGGACATTCAGTACTTC. Translation: CSATAEQGVWDIQYF.

J is TRBJ2-2 and V is TRBV2; 9 nucleotides align to TRBD2. V dropped 6 bases and J dropped 1; count of bases not matched to a gene: 3. CDR1 is SNHLY and CDR2 is FYNNEI in the germline V gene. The length of the CDR3 is 15 residues. CDR3 sequence: CASRRTSENTGELFF. The CDR3 coding sequence is TGTGCCAGCAGGAGGACTAGCGAGAACACCGGGGAGCTGTTTTTT. The variable domain in full, with the rest retrieved from reference TRBV2 and TRBJ2-2, is EPEVTQTPSHQVTQMGQEVILRCVPISNHLYFYWYRQILGQKVEFLVSFYNNEISEKSEIFDDQFSVERPDGSNFTLKIRSTKLEDSAMYFCASRRTSENTGELFFGEGSRLTVL.

This clonotype has ten or more counts. The rearrangement joins TRBV10-3 to TRBJ2-3; TRBD2 aligns across 8 bases. Germline trimming cut 5 bases from V and 5 bases from J; bases unmatched to any gene: 9. The CDR3 extends over 15 amino acids. Germline CDR1 ENHRY, CDR2 SYGVKD. CDR3 in DNA: TGTGCCATCAGTCTCGCGGGGGGAGCAGGAGATACGCAGTATTTT. It specifies CAISLAGGAGDTQYF.

This clonotype showed up just a few times. The V gene is TRBV12-3 or TRBV12-4, the J gene TRBJ1-1, with 12 bases fitting TRBD1. This CDR3 is 20 amino acids long. J lost 1 base, V lost 5 bases, and 17 bases had no gene match. The CDR3 here is CASSQTGTGGEDLRNTEAFF. CDR3 in DNA: TGTGCCAGCAGTCAAACCGGGACAGGGGGCGAGGATTTACGGAACACTGAAGCTTTCTTT.

The V call is TRBV12-3 or TRBV12-4, the J call TRBJ2-7; possible D gene TRBD1, 6 bases. CDR3 length: 16 amino acids. Trimming left V 5 bases short and J 5 bases short, with 22 bases between. CDR3 nucleotide sequence: TGTGCCAGCAGTACCAGCTGGACAGAGGGGACCCACGAGCAGTACTTC. Its translation is CASSTSWTEGTHEQYF.

This clonotype was recorded many times. The chain carries TRBV7-2 and TRBJ2-7; D remains unclear. Germline loops: CDR1 SGHTA, CDR2 FQGNSA. The CDR3 spans 13 residues. The V and J ends lost 5 bases and 2 bases respectively, with 10 bases between them. The CDR3: CASSPRTTYEQYF. CDR3 nucleotides: TGTGCCAGCAGCCCACGCACGACCTACGAGCAGTACTTC.

The chain uses TRBV6-1 and TRBJ2-3, with 8 positions matching TRBD1. The V and J ends lost 7 bases and 6 bases, in that order; junction bases with no gene match: 12. The CDR3 is 15 residues long. The germline CDR1 and CDR2 sequences are MNHNS and SASEGT. The CDR3 DNA follows: TGTGCCAGCACGAAAGGGGACAGGCGGCCGGATACGCAGTATTTT. The encoded protein is CASTKGDRRPDTQYF.

There are many counts of this clonotype. The chain recombines TRBV5-8 with TRBJ2-5; D is perhaps TRBD2 (6 bases). CDR1 is SGHTS and CDR2 is YDEGEE in the germline V gene. Trimming shortened V by 1 base and J by 5 bases, and 18 bases separated the two germline ends. This CDR3 comprises 16 residues. The CDR3 DNA sequence: TGTGCCAGCAGCTTGTTCGGGGGACGAGGGGAGGAGACCCAGTACTTC. This codes for CASSLFGGRGEETQYF.

This clonotype showed up many times. The CDR3 DNA is TGTGCCAGCAGCTTAACTCCCCAGGGGGGCGCAGATACGCAGTATTTT. Protein: CASSLTPQGGADTQYF. The chain couples TRBV7-3 to TRBJ2-3; a weak D match, TRBD1 (7 bases). Germline CDR1 and CDR2: SGHTA and FQGTGA. The CDR3 spans 16 residues. Trimming pared 0 bases from V and 4 bases from J, leaving 14 bases between. The full variable domain, completed using reference TRBV7-3 and TRBJ2-3, is GAGVSQTPSNKVTEKGKYVELRCDPISGHTALYWYRQSLGQGPEFLIYFQGTGAADDSGLPNDRFFAVRPEGSVSTLKIQRTERGDSAVYLCASSLTPQGGADTQYFGPGTRLTVL.

The chain employs TRBV7-9 and TRBJ2-1, with a weak D call TRBD2 (7 bases). This CDR3 spans 15 amino acids. Germline V gene lookup returns CDR1 SEHNR and CDR2 FQNEAQ (reference sequence). Trimming cost V 0 bases and J 7 bases, with 13 bases left between them. The CDR3 sequence is CASSLAGGGSNEQFF. Here the CDR3 DNA reads TGTGCCAGCAGCTTAGCAGGGGGGGGTTCGAATGAGCAGTTCTTC.

This chain links TRBV9 with TRBJ2-6, with no clear D. CDR3 length: 15 amino acids. V was pared by 0 bases and J by 3 bases, with 7 bases between. Germline V lookup: CDR1 SGDLS, CDR2 YYNGEE. The CDR3 spells CASSVGLGGANVLTF. DNA of the CDR3: TGTGCCAGCAGCGTAGGTTTGGGTGGGGCCAACGTCCTGACTTTC.

This chain connects TRBV6-5 to TRBJ1-5; D is unresolved. Germline-derived CDR1 and CDR2 are MNHEY and SVGAGI. CDR3 length: 14 residues. Trimming left V 0 bases short and J 4 bases short, with 7 bases between. CDR3 protein: CASSYSNRNQPQHF. The CDR3, as DNA: TGTGCCAGCAGTTACTCGAACAGAAATCAGCCCCAGCATTTT.

The table lists this clonotype with many counts. The J gene is TRBJ2-2, the V gene TRBV27, with 10 positions matching TRBD2. Trimming took 3 bases from V and 2 from J; bases not matched to a gene: 6. Germline assignment: CDR1 MNHEY and CDR2 SMNVEV (reference sequence). There are 17 residues in the CDR3. CDR3 nucleotides: TGTGCCAGCAGTTTCCCCCGGACTAGCGGTAACACCGGGGAGCTGTTTTTT. This encodes CASSFPRTSGNTGELFF.

This sequence joins TRBV7-9 and TRBJ1-6, with D possibly matching TRBD1 (5 bases). Germline-derived CDR1 and CDR2 are SEHNR and FQNEAQ (reference sequence). The CDR3 runs 15 residues. Trimming stripped 4 bases from V and 10 bases from J, with 17 bases between. This CDR3 reads CASSSQGPTGSPLHF. In DNA form, the CDR3 reads TGTGCCAGCAGCTCCCAGGGCCCTACGGGCTCACCCCTCCACTTT.

By share of the sample, this clonotype is medium-sized. The chain carries TRBV4-2 and TRBJ1-3, with a possible D match to TRBD1 (5 bases). The V and J ends lost 3 bases and 2 bases respectively, with 14 bases between them. CDR3 length: 16 amino acids. Germline V lookup: CDR1 LGHNA, CDR2 YNFKEQ. The CDR3 spells CASSHTQAGTGNTIYF. The CDR3 DNA reads TGTGCCAGCAGCCATACTCAAGCAGGGACTGGAAACACCATATATTTT.

This rearrangement joins TRBV5-1 to TRBJ2-5; D is unresolved. The V gene lost 4 bases and the J gene lost 5 bases, with 21 bases spanning the gap. Germline V CDR1 and CDR2: SGHRS, YFSETQ. CDR3 length equals 16 residues. The CDR3: CASSDHPVGLGETQYF. CDR3 in DNA: TGCGCCAGCAGCGATCACCCCGTAGGGCTGGGGGAGACCCAGTACTTC.

The V gene is TRBV5-6, the J gene TRBJ2-3; 8 nucleotides line up with TRBD2. Germline-derived CDR1 and CDR2 are SGHDT and YYEEEE. This CDR3 contains 16 residues. Germline trimming cut 3 bases from V and 0 bases from J; bases unmatched to any gene: 6. DNA for the CDR3: TGTGCCAGCAGCTGGGGAGCGGGAGCAAGCACAGATACGCAGTATTTT. Its translation is CASSWGAGASTDTQYF.

This clonotype was seen repeatedly, ten times or more. V gene TRBV28 combines with J gene TRBJ2-1; 7 bases fit TRBD1. V was pared by 4 bases and J by 0 bases, with 6 bases of the junction left unmatched. CDR3 length: 16 amino acids. Germline assignment: CDR1 MDHEN and CDR2 SYDVKM. The DNA of the CDR3 is TGTGCCAGCAGTTCCAGACAGGGACGCTCCTACAATGAGCAGTTCTTC. Protein: CASSSRQGRSYNEQFF.

This clonotype was counted between two and nine times. The chain employs TRBV28 and TRBJ2-7; a weak D match, TRBD2 (7 bases). Germline CDR1 and CDR2: MDHEN and SYDVKM. Trimming cost V 6 bases and J 2 bases, with 20 bases left between them. CDR3 length: 16 amino acids. The DNA of the CDR3 is TGTGCCAGCAGGCGACCGGGGGCTAGCGGAACCTACGAGCAGTACTTC. Protein sequence: CASRRPGASGTYEQYF. Full variable domain (outside the CDR3, taken from reference TRBV28 and TRBJ2-7): DVKVTQSSRYLVKRTGEKVFLECVQDMDHENMFWYRQDPGLGLRLIYFSYDVKMKEKGDIPEGYSVSREKKERFSLILESASTNQTSMYLCASRRPGASGTYEQYFGPGTRLTVT.

This clonotype was recorded many times. J is TRBJ2-3 and V is TRBV10-1; 7 bases are shared with TRBD2. Germline CDR1 and CDR2: WNHNN and SYGVQD (reference sequence). After removal of 0 bases from V and 3 bases from J, the junction contained 3 bases not matched to a gene. The CDR3 is 15 amino acids. The CDR3 nucleotides read TGCGCCAGCAGTGAGTCTTTGGGAGGGACAGATACGCAGTATTTT. The encoded protein is CASSESLGGTDTQYF.

This clonotype was counted only a few times. The chain combines TRBV15 with TRBJ1-2; 7 bases line up with TRBD1. V dropped 6 bases and J dropped 6; count of bases not matched to a gene: 10. The CDR3 contains 14 residues. CDR1 LNHNV and CDR2 YYDKDF come from the germline V gene (reference sequence). The CDR3, as DNA: TGTGCCACCAGTCCTCCTCAGGGGGGGGATGGCTACACCTTC. This codes for CATSPPQGGDGYTF.

CDR3 sequence (DNA): TGCGCCAGCAGCTTGGCCACGCTTCTAGCGGGGGGGTTGAATGAGCAGTTCTTC. This encodes CASSLATLLAGGLNEQFF. V is TRBV5-1 and J is TRBJ2-1, with 12 bases lining up with TRBD2. This CDR3 has 18 amino acids. V shed 0 bases, J shed 7 bases, and the junction held 11 bases outside the gene matches. CDR1 and CDR2 from the germline V gene are SGHRS and YFSETQ.